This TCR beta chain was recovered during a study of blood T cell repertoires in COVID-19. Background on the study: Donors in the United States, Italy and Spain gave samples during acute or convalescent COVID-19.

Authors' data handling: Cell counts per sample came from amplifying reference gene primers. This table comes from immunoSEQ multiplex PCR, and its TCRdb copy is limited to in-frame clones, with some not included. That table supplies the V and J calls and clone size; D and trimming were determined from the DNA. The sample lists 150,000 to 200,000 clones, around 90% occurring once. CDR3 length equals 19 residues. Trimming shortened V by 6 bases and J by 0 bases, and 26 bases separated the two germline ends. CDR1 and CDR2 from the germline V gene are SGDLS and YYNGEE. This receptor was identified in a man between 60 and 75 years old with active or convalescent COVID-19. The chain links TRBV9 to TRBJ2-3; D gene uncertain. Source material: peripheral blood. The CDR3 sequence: CASNPRRWCPRGSTDTQYF. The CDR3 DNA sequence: TGTGCCAGCAACCCCAGAAGATGGTGCCCCAGAGGTAGCACAGATACGCAGTATTTT. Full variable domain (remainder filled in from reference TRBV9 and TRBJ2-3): DSGVTQTPKHLITATGQRVTLRCSPRSGDLSVYWYQQSLDQGLQFLIQYYNGEERAKGNILERFSAQQFPDLHSELNLSSLELGDSALYFCASNPRRWCPRGSTDTQYFGPGTRLTVL.